Listed here are 26 T cell receptor beta chains from one sample, sequenced in a study of OX40 agonist ivuxolimab in advanced cancers. The repertoire was sequenced with immunoSEQ multiplex PCR; TCRdb's copy has only in-frame clones and lacks some. The table lists some 42,000 clones, about 86% of them singletons. The sequencing here drew on CD4+ or CD8+ T cells sorted from blood, taken in a trial of the OX40 agonist ivuxolimab. These receptors all stem from an adult with an advanced solid tumor such as melanoma, head and neck, liver or kidney cancer.

The V call is TRBV6-5, the J call TRBJ2-1; D possibly matches TRBD1 or TRBD2 (6 bases each). The CDR3 consists of 13 residues. Germline CDR1 reads MNHEY; CDR2 reads SVGAGI. V was shortened by 8 bases and J by 1 base, with 9 bases between the two germline ends. CDR3 in amino acids: CASWGASYNEQFF. CDR3 DNA: TGTGCCAGCTGGGGGGCTTCCTACAATGAGCAGTTCTTC.

V is TRBV7-6 and J is TRBJ1-5; no clear D. This CDR3 has 13 residues. V was trimmed by 3 bases and J by 7 bases, leaving 10 bases between them. Germline V gene sequence: CDR1 SGHVS, CDR2 FNYEAQ. The CDR3 bases are TGTGCCAGCAGCTTGGGGTTCGGCCAGCCCCAGCATTTT. Its protein product is CASSLGFGQPQHF.

The CDR3 DNA sequence: TGTGCCAGCAGTTACACCTCCTGGGACACTGAAGCTTTCTTT. Translating gives CASSYTSWDTEAFF. The gene calls are TRBV6-5 and TRBJ1-1; no clear D gene. Germline V gives CDR1 MNHEY, CDR2 SVGAGI. The length of the CDR3 is 14 residues. Trimming shortened V by 2 bases and J by 3 bases, and 10 bases separated the two germline ends.

This chain joins TRBV19 and TRBJ1-2; TRBD1 might be the D (5 bases). V lost 4 bases to trimming and J lost 6 bases, with 18 bases between them. The CDR3 is 15 residues long. From germline, CDR1 is LNHDA and CDR2 SQIVND (reference sequence). The CDR3 sequence: CASSTGPRAGDGYTF. DNA for the CDR3: TGTGCCAGTAGTACTGGCCCCAGGGCAGGTGATGGCTACACCTTC.

The rearrangement uses TRBV28 and TRBJ2-3; D remains ambiguous. Germline lookup yields CDR1 MDHEN and CDR2 SYDVKM. This CDR3 has 13 amino acids. The V gene lost 1 base and the J gene lost 4 bases, with 6 bases spanning the gap. This CDR3 is CASSLLISDTQYF. As DNA, the CDR3 is TGTGCCAGCAGTTTATTGATTTCAGATACGCAGTATTTT.

This clone appeared a few times. V usage is TRBV27 and J usage is TRBJ2-5, with 8 bases matching TRBD2. The V gene end was trimmed by 5 bases and the J gene end by 7 bases; junction bases not matched to a gene: 9. The germline V gene has CDR1 MNHEY and CDR2 SMNVEV (reference sequence). The CDR3 is made up of 14 amino acids. DNA of the CDR3: TGTGCCAGCAGTACCGCCCTCGGGAGGGGGACCCAGTACTTC. Protein: CASSTALGRGTQYF.

The chain combines TRBV9 with TRBJ2-5, with TRBD1 matching over 9 bases. The CDR3 runs to 15 residues. CDR1 and CDR2 (germline): SGDLS, YYNGEE. With 4 bases clipped from V and 5 bases from J, the junction kept 9 bases outside the gene matches. The CDR3 nucleotides read TGTGCCAGCAGCTTCGCGGGACAGGGCGGCGAGACCCAGTACTTC. Translation: CASSFAGQGGETQYF.

This chain uses TRBV4-1 with TRBJ2-1; 10 nucleotides align to TRBD2. CDR1 and CDR2 (germline): MGHRA, YSYEKL. V was pared by 3 bases and J by 4 bases, with 9 bases of the junction left unmatched. The CDR3 runs 17 residues. The CDR3: CASSHASGGPRYNEQFF. As DNA, the CDR3 is TGCGCCAGCAGCCATGCTAGCGGGGGCCCACGTTACAATGAGCAGTTCTTC.

This clone was counted only a few times. V gene TRBV5-4 combines with J gene TRBJ2-7, with D perhaps matching TRBD1 or TRBD2 (5 bases each). Trimming stripped 0 bases from V and 5 bases from J, with 15 bases between. The germline CDR1 and CDR2 sequences are SGHNT and YYREEE (reference sequence). The CDR3 sequence is 15 residues long. CDR3 nucleotides: TGTGCCAGCAGCTTGGCAGGGAGATCTGAGGACGAGCAGTACTTC. Translated: CASSLAGRSEDEQYF.

The J gene is TRBJ1-4, the V gene TRBV7-9; 7 nucleotides agree with TRBD1. The CDR3 loop spans 15 amino acids. V dropped 4 bases and J dropped 3; count of bases not matched to a gene: 5. CDR1 is SEHNR, CDR2 FQNEAQ, per germline (reference sequence). The CDR3 sequence is CASSSPGGPNEKLFF. The CDR3 DNA reads as TGTGCCAGCAGCTCCCCAGGGGGTCCTAATGAAAAACTGTTTTTT.

This chain links TRBV27 with TRBJ2-5, with D maybe TRBD1 (5 bases). Trimming left V 6 bases short and J 5 bases short, with 10 bases between. The CDR3 loop spans 12 amino acids. Germline V CDR1 and CDR2: MNHEY, SMNVEV (reference sequence). The CDR3 sequence is CASRGQVETQYF. The CDR3 DNA follows: TGTGCCAGCAGGGGGCAGGTGGAGACCCAGTACTTC.

The CDR3 DNA sequence: TGTGCCAGCAGCCCGGGGGCCATGAACACTGAAGCTTTCTTT. It is translated as CASSPGAMNTEAFF. The genes are TRBV11-2 and TRBJ1-1, with D maybe TRBD1 (6 bases). With 5 bases removed from V and 0 bases from J, the gap between germline ends came to 10 bases. The CDR3 has 14 amino acids. Germline CDR1 reads SGHAT; CDR2 reads FQNNGV.

V is TRBV2 and J is TRBJ1-2, with D hard to call. The CDR3 covers 14 residues. Germline lookup yields CDR1 SNHLY and CDR2 FYNNEI. Trimming pared 4 bases from V and 4 bases from J, leaving 13 bases between. The CDR3 here is CASSAQRNSYGYTF. CDR3 DNA: TGTGCCAGCAGTGCCCAGCGGAACAGCTATGGCTACACCTTC.

The chain uses TRBV6-1 and TRBJ2-7, with 10 bases matching TRBD1. The CDR3 has 15 amino acids. With 8 bases clipped from V and 4 bases from J, the junction kept 11 bases outside the gene matches. Looked up from germline, CDR1 is MNHNS and CDR2 is SASEGT. CDR3 nucleotide sequence: TGTGCCAGCGGGTACCCCGGGACAGGGGCGTACGAGCAGTACTTC. The encoded protein is CASGYPGTGAYEQYF.

The J gene is TRBJ2-3, the V gene TRBV9, with 8 nucleotides matching TRBD2. CDR3 length: 15 amino acids. CDR1 is SGDLS, CDR2 YYNGEE, per germline. The trim removed 0 bases at V and 2 bases at J, leaving 2 bases unmatched. CDR3 nucleotides: TGTGCCAGCAGCGTAGAGCGGGAGAACACAGATACGCAGTATTTT. This sequence encodes CASSVERENTDTQYF.

This rearrangement joins TRBV5-1 to TRBJ2-2; a weak D match, TRBD1 (5 bases). Germline V gene sequence: CDR1 SGHRS, CDR2 YFSETQ. Trimming removed 1 base from V and 4 bases from J, with 11 bases in between. The CDR3 sequence is 15 residues long. CDR3 bases: TGCGCCAGCAGCTTGAAAGACAGCTTCACCGGGGAGCTGTTTTTT. As protein: CASSLKDSFTGELFF.

The V and J genes are TRBV5-4 and TRBJ2-3, with 9 bases aligning to TRBD1. Germline-derived CDR1 and CDR2 are SGHNT and YYREEE (reference sequence). The ends lost 4 bases at V and 4 bases at J; junction bases unmatched: 10. This CDR3 is 16 amino acids long. The CDR3 bases are TGTGCCAGCAGCATAAACAGGGGGCCGCCCGCAGATACGCAGTATTTT. Protein product: CASSINRGPPADTQYF.

The J gene is TRBJ1-1, the V gene TRBV29-1; a possible D gene is TRBD1 (5 bases). Germline assignment: CDR1 SQVTM and CDR2 ANQGSEA. CDR3 size: 12 residues. V lost 6 bases, J lost 1 base, and 9 bases lay in between. The CDR3 is CSVDTGNTEAFF. The CDR3 DNA is TGCAGCGTAGACACAGGGAACACTGAAGCTTTCTTT. Full variable domain (outside the CDR3, taken from reference TRBV29-1 and TRBJ1-1): SAVISQKPSRDICQRGTSLTIQCQVDSQVTMMFWYRQQPGQSLTLIATANQGSEATYESGFVIDKFPISRPNLTFSTLTVSNMSPEDSSIYLCSVDTGNTEAFFGQGTRLTVV.

V gene TRBV7-6 combines with J gene TRBJ2-5; the match to TRBD2 covers 8 bases. From germline, CDR1 is SGHVS and CDR2 FNYEAQ. J gave up 3 bases and V 4 bases, and 7 bases lay outside the gene matches. This CDR3 region has 15 residues. In DNA form, the CDR3 reads TGTGCCAGCAGCTCGGATATAGCGGGGAAAGAGACCCAGTACTTC. Translation gives CASSSDIAGKETQYF.

The genes are TRBV7-6 and TRBJ1-3; D ambiguous. The CDR3 extends over 15 amino acids. Germline V gene data show CDR1 as SGHVS and CDR2 as FNYEAQ. V shed 7 bases and J shed 2 bases, with 15 bases lying between them. The CDR3 here is CASTTNSRAGNTIYF. In DNA, the CDR3 is TGTGCCAGCACGACAAACTCCCGGGCTGGAAACACCATATATTTT.

The rearrangement uses TRBV6-4 and TRBJ2-1; 8 positions agree with TRBD2. Per the germline V gene, CDR1 is MRHNA and CDR2 is SNTAGT. This CDR3 region has 17 residues. The CDR3 DNA reads as TGTGCTACCAGCCGCGTTTCCGGGGGGGCCGACAACAATGAGCAGTTCTTC. Translating it yields CATSRVSGGADNNEQFF.

V usage is TRBV5-1 and J usage is TRBJ2-1, with 7 bases fitting TRBD1. Trimming took 3 bases from V and 4 from J; bases not matched to a gene: 4. The CDR3 extends over 14 amino acids. Germline CDR1 reads SGHRS; CDR2 reads YFSETQ. In DNA, the CDR3 is TGCGCCAGCAGCTCACCGGGACAGTACAATGAGCAGTTCTTC. Amino acid sequence: CASSSPGQYNEQFF. Variable domain in full (rest from reference TRBV5-1 and TRBJ2-1): KAGVTQTPRYLIKTRGQQVTLSCSPISGHRSVSWYQQTPGQGLQFLFEYFSETQRNKGNFPGRFSGRQFSNSRSEMNVSTLELGDSALYLCASSSPGQYNEQFFGPGTRLTVL.

V and J are TRBV19 and TRBJ2-3; TRBD2 might be the D (7 bases). This CDR3 spans 13 amino acids. Per the germline V gene, CDR1 is LNHDA and CDR2 is SQIVND (reference sequence). The ends were cut back, 7 bases at V and 6 bases at J, with 14 bases in the middle. The CDR3 DNA sequence: TGTGCCAGTAAAAGAGGGGGGGCGGATACGCAGTATTTT. Residues: CASKRGGADTQYF.

The chain is built from TRBV30 and TRBJ1-2, with 7 nucleotides matching TRBD1. The germline V gene has CDR1 GTSNPN and CDR2 SVGIG (reference sequence). This CDR3 has 11 amino acids. V shed 5 bases and J 9 bases; nucleotides not matched to a gene: 6. In DNA, the CDR3 is TGTGCCTGGCCCTACAGGGGTAGCTACACCTTC. Translation gives CAWPYRGSYTF.

V and J are TRBV7-9 and TRBJ2-7; the D gene is possibly TRBD1 (5 bases). Germline values: CDR1 SEHNR, CDR2 FQNEAQ (reference sequence). Trimming cost V 3 bases and J 6 bases, with 6 bases left between them. There are 11 residues in the CDR3. Here the CDR3 reads CASSLGREQYF. The CDR3 region has the DNA TGTGCCAGCAGCTTGGGGCGCGAGCAGTACTTC.

V usage is TRBV11-2 and J usage is TRBJ2-5, with 15 bases aligning to TRBD2. V was clipped by 2 bases and J by 0 bases; unmatched bases: 4. This CDR3 region has 18 residues. CDR1 is SGHAT, CDR2 FQNNGV, per germline. The CDR3 nucleotides are TGTGCCAGCAGCTTAAGGACTAGCGGGGGGGTAGACCAAGAGACCCAGTACTTC. Encoded protein: CASSLRTSGGVDQETQYF.